This TCR beta chain was obtained from a study of regulatory T cells in long-lasting Graves disease. Study results and limitations: Among persistent patients, a larger number of public clonotypes were shared (roughly 2,700) than among newly diagnosed patients (around 980). The study examined only peripheral blood, not thyroid tissue. Favoring TRBV28, TRBJ1-2 and TRBJ2-5 was a feature seen in persistent disease. TCR diversity was lower in persistent than newly diagnosed Graves' disease.

This sample's time point: persistent/refractory GD, antithyroid drugs over 5 years with positive TRAb. Generation of the TCR library employed RNA extracted from PBMCs. About this clonotype itself: Its antigen remains unidentified.

With V trimmed by 6 bases and J by 1 base, 3 bases remained unmatched. CDR3 length: 13 residues. Germline V CDR1 and CDR2: DFQATT, SNEGSKA (reference sequence). Sequencing libraries for TCR beta were prepared with iRepertoire HTBI primers and Arm-PCR of CDR3 regions. TCRdb passed the multiplex PCR reads through MiXCR, listing each CDR3 protein once. Of approximately 400,000 distinct CDR3 sequences in the sample, around 20% were seen once. The chain uses TRBV20-1 and TRBJ1-1, with 9 bases aligning to TRBD1. Here the sequenced sample was peripheral blood mononuclear cells (PBMCs), taken when the disease was refractory, from a patient treated with antithyroid drugs. The sequence was obtained from a female donor with Graves disease. The CDR3 protein is CSAPGQGNTEAFF. CDR3 DNA sequence: TGCAGTGCCCCGGGACAGGGGAACACTGAAGCTTTCTTT.